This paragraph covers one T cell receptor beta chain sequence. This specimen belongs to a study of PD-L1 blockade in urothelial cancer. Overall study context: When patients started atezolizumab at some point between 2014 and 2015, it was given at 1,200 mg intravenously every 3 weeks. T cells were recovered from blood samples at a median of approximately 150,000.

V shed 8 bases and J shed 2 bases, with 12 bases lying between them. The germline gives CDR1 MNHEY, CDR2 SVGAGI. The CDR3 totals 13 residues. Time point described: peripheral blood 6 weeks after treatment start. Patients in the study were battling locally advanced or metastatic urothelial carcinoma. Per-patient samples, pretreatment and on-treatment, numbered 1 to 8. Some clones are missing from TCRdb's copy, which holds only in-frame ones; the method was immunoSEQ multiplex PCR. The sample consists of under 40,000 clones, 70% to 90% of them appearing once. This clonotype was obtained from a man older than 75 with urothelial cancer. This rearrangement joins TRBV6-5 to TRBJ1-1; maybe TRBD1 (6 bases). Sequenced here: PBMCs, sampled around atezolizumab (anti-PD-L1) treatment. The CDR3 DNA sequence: TGTGCCAGCCTGACAGGAAGCAACACTGAAGCTTTCTTT. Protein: CASLTGSNTEAFF.